A selection of T cell receptor beta chains follows, all from one sample in a study of Ad26.COV2.S vaccination and SARS-CoV-2 variants. Assay: immunoSEQ multiplex PCR; the TCRdb copy retains only in-frame clones and omits some. The repertoire has 300,000 to 400,000 clones, just over 85% of them found once; the top ten carry more than 1.5%. Sequenced material: peripheral blood, taken in a trial of Ad26.COV2.S vaccine versus placebo. The source of these receptors is a person aged 18-60 years who received the Ad26.COV2.S COVID-19 vaccine or a placebo. Each CDR3 is given with its conserved first and last residue. The order of the fields is J gene, D gene, clone size, V gene, CDR3 protein, CDR3 DNA. D genes are given only for firm matches. Clone size is shown for a subset of rows, as once, few, many or a class of expanded clone.

j_gene: TRBJ1-1
d_gene: TRBD1
abundance: NA
v_gene: TRBV18
CDR3aa: CASSPGQGFTEAFF
CDR3nt: TGTGCCAGCTCACCTGGACAGGGGTTCACTGAAGCTTTCTTT

j_gene: TRBJ2-1
d_gene: NA
abundance: NA
v_gene: TRBV5-1
CDR3aa: CASSLEGGLSNEQFF
CDR3nt: TGCGCCAGCAGCTTGGAAGGGGGTCTCTCGAATGAGCAGTTCTTC

j_gene: TRBJ2-3
d_gene: NA
abundance: NA
v_gene: TRBV7-2
CDR3aa: CASSFWGPADTQYF
CDR3nt: TGTGCCAGCAGCTTTTGGGGGCCGGCTGATACGCAGTATTTT

j_gene: TRBJ2-1
d_gene: NA
abundance: NA
v_gene: TRBV18
CDR3aa: CASSQGLGGFEQFF
CDR3nt: TGTGCCAGCTCACAAGGCTTGGGGGGTTTTGAGCAGTTCTTC

j_gene: TRBJ1-1
d_gene: NA
abundance: NA
v_gene: TRBV29-1
CDR3aa: CSVAEAPTGNTEAFF
CDR3nt: TGCAGCGTTGCCGAGGCTCCTACAGGGAACACTGAAGCTTTCTTT

j_gene: TRBJ2-3
d_gene: TRBD2
abundance: NA
v_gene: TRBV18
CDR3aa: CASSPPAGATDTQYF
CDR3nt: TGTGCCAGCTCACCACCAGCGGGGGCCACAGATACGCAGTATTTT

j_gene: TRBJ1-5
d_gene: NA
abundance: few
v_gene: TRBV9
CDR3aa: CASSAQGVQNQPQHF
CDR3nt: TGTGCCAGCAGCGCTCAGGGAGTCCAGAATCAGCCCCAGCATTTT

j_gene: TRBJ2-1
d_gene: NA
abundance: NA
v_gene: TRBV19
CDR3aa: CASKNRGIGYYNEQFF
CDR3nt: TGTGCCAGTAAGAATCGGGGCATCGGGTACTACAATGAGCAGTTCTTC

j_gene: TRBJ1-2
d_gene: NA
abundance: NA
v_gene: TRBV14
CDR3aa: CASSQMIGTTGYTF
CDR3nt: TGTGCCAGCAGCCAAATGATAGGCACGACTGGCTACACCTTC

j_gene: TRBJ1-4
d_gene: NA
abundance: NA
v_gene: TRBV4-3
CDR3aa: CASSQDWRARLPNEKLFF
CDR3nt: TGCGCCAGCAGCCAAGATTGGAGGGCGCGCCTGCCTAATGAAAAACTGTTTTTT

j_gene: TRBJ1-1
d_gene: TRBD1
abundance: once
v_gene: TRBV3-1/TRBV3-2
CDR3aa: CASSQAGRGTEAFF
CDR3nt: TGTGCCAGCAGCCAAGCGGGCAGGGGGACTGAAGCTTTCTTT

j_gene: TRBJ2-2
d_gene: TRBD2
abundance: NA
v_gene: TRBV5-1
CDR3aa: CASRGVAGTSGELFF
CDR3nt: TGCGCCAGCAGGGGGGTAGCGGGGACCTCCGGGGAGCTGTTTTTT

j_gene: TRBJ2-5
d_gene: TRBD2
abundance: NA
v_gene: TRBV6-6
CDR3aa: CASSLERGVETQYF
CDR3nt: TGTGCCAGCAGTTTGGAGCGGGGGGTGGAGACCCAGTACTTC

j_gene: TRBJ1-5
d_gene: NA
abundance: NA
v_gene: TRBV5-1
CDR3aa: CASSPGGRNQPQHF
CDR3nt: TGCGCCAGCAGCCCGGGGGGTAGGAATCAGCCCCAGCATTTT

j_gene: TRBJ1-5
d_gene: TRBD1
abundance: NA
v_gene: TRBV18
CDR3aa: CASSRGRGPQPQHF
CDR3nt: TGTGCCAGCTCCCGGGGCAGGGGGCCTCAGCCCCAGCATTTT

j_gene: TRBJ2-7
d_gene: NA
abundance: NA
v_gene: TRBV7-6
CDR3aa: CASSFQGWGEQYF
CDR3nt: TGTGCCAGCAGCTTCCAGGGATGGGGAGAGCAGTACTTC

j_gene: TRBJ1-6
d_gene: TRBD1
abundance: NA
v_gene: TRBV30
CDR3aa: CAWQKGQNSPLHF
CDR3nt: TGTGCCTGGCAAAAGGGACAGAATTCACCCCTCCACTTT

j_gene: TRBJ1-5
d_gene: TRBD1
abundance: NA
v_gene: TRBV27
CDR3aa: CASSFGWTGDGNQPQHF
CDR3nt: TGTGCCAGCAGTTTTGGGTGGACAGGGGATGGCAATCAGCCCCAGCATTTT

j_gene: TRBJ1-3
d_gene: NA
abundance: NA
v_gene: TRBV27
CDR3aa: CASSLSGGGGGNTIYF
CDR3nt: TGTGCCAGCAGTTTATCCGGCGGGGGAGGAGGAAACACCATATATTTT

j_gene: TRBJ1-6
d_gene: NA
abundance: NA
v_gene: TRBV4-1
CDR3aa: CASSQAHKNSPLHF
CDR3nt: TGCGCCAGCAGCCAAGCCCACAAGAACTCACCCCTCCACTTT

j_gene: TRBJ1-2
d_gene: NA
abundance: NA
v_gene: TRBV9
CDR3aa: CASSPRVASLPYYGYTF
CDR3nt: TGTGCCAGCAGCCCCCGAGTGGCGAGTCTTCCTTACTATGGCTACACCTTC

j_gene: TRBJ2-4
d_gene: TRBD1
abundance: NA
v_gene: TRBV10-2
CDR3aa: CASSDGTGPNIQYF
CDR3nt: TGCGCCAGCAGTGATGGGACAGGGCCAAACATTCAGTACTTC

j_gene: TRBJ2-2
d_gene: NA
abundance: NA
v_gene: TRBV7-3
CDR3aa: CASSLTRGAGNTGELFF
CDR3nt: TGTGCCAGCAGCTTAACCCGAGGGGCGGGGAACACCGGGGAGCTGTTTTTT

j_gene: TRBJ1-5
d_gene: TRBD1
abundance: few
v_gene: TRBV2
CDR3aa: CATRETGGNQPQHF
CDR3nt: TGTGCCACCAGGGAGACAGGGGGCAATCAGCCCCAGCATTTT

j_gene: TRBJ1-2
d_gene: TRBD1
abundance: NA
v_gene: TRBV7-8
CDR3aa: CASSDRGGYGYTF
CDR3nt: TGTGCCAGCAGCGACAGGGGAGGCTATGGCTACACCTTC

j_gene: TRBJ2-1
d_gene: NA
abundance: NA
v_gene: TRBV7-2
CDR3aa: CASSTNMHNEQFF
CDR3nt: TGTGCCAGCAGCACTAACATGCACAATGAGCAGTTCTTC